This TCR beta chain originates from a study of T cell responses to AZD1222 COVID-19 vaccine. The CDR3 spans 15 residues. Points on this clone: Its antigen is unknown.

Study-wide findings and caveats: Clonal diversity was possibly underestimated, and white British individuals and females predominated among donors. Repertoires were sampled only after the peak T cell response. Increased Spike-specific TCR breadth and depth were observed after two AZD1222 doses.

Sequenced by immunoSEQ multiplex PCR; TCRdb stores in-frame clones only, minus some. The table has under 55,000 clones, about 80% seen once. The chain carries TRBV21-1 and TRBJ1-5; TRBD1 is taken as the D call from the table, unchecked against the DNA. TRBV21-1 is termed a pseudogene. The sample in question was peripheral blood, obtained on day 0 of AZD1222 vaccination. The receptor was derived from an adult in good health. CDR3 amino acids: CASASPGQGCQPQHF. In nucleotides, the CDR3 is TGTGCCAGCGCGTCTCCGGGACAGGGTTGTCAGCCCCAGCATTTT.